This T cell receptor (beta chain) was recorded in a study of neurological immune-mediated disorders. The study's findings and limits: Patients with HTLV-1-associated myelopathy had the highest level of TCR clonal expansion, whereas patients with multiple sclerosis had the lowest level, falling beneath the level found in healthy controls.

As for the cDNA, it was generated by 5'RACE with 10-nucleotide random UMIs. Every sequencing run gave over 190 million TCR-beta sequences, taken from 15-18 subjects. TCRdb processed the 5' RACE reads anew with MiXCR; each CDR3 protein has one entry. This sample has some 77,000 distinct CDR3 sequences; approximately 9.4% occur once, and the top ten carry about 1.8%. This clonotype was found many times. What it binds is unknown. In germline, CDR1 is SGHRS, CDR2 YFSETQ. The CDR3 sequence is 15 residues long. V shed 1 base, J shed 2 bases, and the junction held 3 bases outside the gene matches. It was from 2 million PBMCs stored at -80 C that the unsorted libraries were obtained.

Sequencing input: PBMCs. This chain connects TRBV5-1 to TRBJ2-5, with 9 bases matching TRBD1. This clonotype originated in a man over 45 in good health. CDR3 DNA: TGCGCCAGCAGCTTGCAGACAGGGGGACAAGAGACCCAGTACTTC. Amino acid sequence: CASSLQTGGQETQYF. The variable domain in full, completed from reference TRBV5-1 and TRBJ2-5, reads KAGVTQTPRYLIKTRGQQVTLSCSPISGHRSVSWYQQTPGQGLQFLFEYFSETQRNKGNFPGRFSGRQFSNSRSEMNVSTLELGDSALYLCASSLQTGGQETQYFGPGTRLLVL.